This T cell receptor beta chain was obtained from a study of cytotoxic CD8 clonotypes in ibrutinib-treated CLL. Study-wide points: Clonality (at baseline) was higher than in age-matched healthy donors and tracked circulating CD8+ T-cell counts. Private clonotypes, not public ones, expanded at ibrutinib response.

CDR1 and CDR2 from the germline V gene are MDHEN and SYDVKM. Trimming took off 3 bases at V and 8 bases at J, with 4 bases between the two ends. This CDR3 is built from 11 residues. With respect to this clone: Its antigen is still unknown.

TCRdb's table, derived via immunoSEQ multiplex PCR, lists solely in-frame clones and lacks some. The sample includes 15,000 or so clones, about two thirds seen only once; the top ten take about 25%. This chain uses TRBV28 with TRBJ2-2; D remains unclear. The sample here was PBMCs, taken after 12 months of ibrutinib treatment. The source of this sequence is a human donor with chronic lymphocytic leukemia. The CDR3: CASSLRGELFF. CDR3 DNA: TGTGCCAGCAGTTTGAGGGGGGAGCTGTTTTTT.